The sequence of this T cell receptor beta chain was determined in a study of blood T cell repertoires in COVID-19. Study in general: Some COVID-19 samples were acute and others convalescent; all came from the United States, Italy and Spain. In each case, the material was cDNA or gDNA derived from T cells, B-cell-depleted T cells, or PBMCs.

In the original processing: For nucleated cells, counts were estimated from reference gene primer amplification. Measured with immunoSEQ multiplex PCR; TCRdb has only the in-frame clones, and not every one. V and J calls plus clone size are reproduced from that table; the DNA served to infer D and trimming. This table has 150,000 to 200,000 clones, 85% to 90% appearing once. The Seattle patients, enrolled during active infection, were followed longitudinally. The CDR3 sequence is 16 residues long. V was clipped by 2 bases and J by 1 base, with 11 bases between them. Germline values: CDR1 LGHDT, CDR2 YNNKEL (reference sequence).

The sample consisted of peripheral blood. The rearrangement joins TRBV3-1 (or the pseudogene TRBV3-2) to TRBJ2-2; D is ambiguous. This sequence was found in a woman aged 70 to 79 with COVID-19, enrolled during active disease. The chain's CDR3 is CASSQNGGGNTGELFF. The CDR3 region has the DNA TGTGCCAGCAGCCAAAACGGCGGTGGGAACACCGGGGAGCTGTTTTTT.